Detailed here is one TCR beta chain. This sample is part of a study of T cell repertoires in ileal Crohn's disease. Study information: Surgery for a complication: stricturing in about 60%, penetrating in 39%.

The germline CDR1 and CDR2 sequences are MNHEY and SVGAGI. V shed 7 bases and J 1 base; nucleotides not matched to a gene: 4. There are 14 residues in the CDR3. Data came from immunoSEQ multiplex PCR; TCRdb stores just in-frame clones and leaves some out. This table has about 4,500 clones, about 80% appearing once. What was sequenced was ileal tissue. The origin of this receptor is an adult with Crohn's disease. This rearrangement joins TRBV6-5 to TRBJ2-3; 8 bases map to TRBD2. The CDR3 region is CASTRRGGTDTQYF. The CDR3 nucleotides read TGTGCCAGCACTAGGCGGGGGGGCACAGATACGCAGTATTTT.